This entry concerns a single T cell receptor (beta chain). Its antigen is currently unknown. The data were taken from a study of vaccination and CD4 T cells after COVID-19. Study-level results: Convalescent patients studied were relatively few, and early post-infection timepoints were absent.

The Oncomine TCR Beta short-read assay was applied to DNA of cultured CD4+ T cells. One entry per CDR3 protein results from TCRdb running MiXCR on the PCR reads. The table records approximately 19,000 distinct CDR3 sequences, roughly 70% of them present only once. Treatment reported: roughly ten-day PBMC culture with coronavirus spike peptide pools or control peptides (ViraFEST assay). Germline loops: CDR1 SGHNT, CDR2 YYREEE (reference sequence). The CDR3 has 14 amino acids. V was cut by 1 base and J by 8 bases, with 10 bases left in between. The rearrangement links TRBV5-4 to TRBJ1-6; D is perhaps TRBD1 (5 bases). The sequenced material came from CD4+ T cells from blood, cultured in vitro. The sequence derives from a human donor who had recovered from COVID-19. DNA of the CDR3: TGTGCCAGCAGCTTGATGGGGCAGGATTCACCCCTCCACTTT. It codes for CASSLMGQDSPLHF.